The 3 T cell receptor beta chains below were found in one sample sequenced in a study of blood T cell repertoires in COVID-19. Assay used: immunoSEQ multiplex PCR; TCRdb lists only in-frame clones, some missing. Seen here are around 150,000 clones, over 75% observed once, and the top ten hold just over 3%. Specimen: peripheral blood. The receptor source for this set is a woman aged 60-75 years with active COVID-19.

The chain carries TRBV5-4 and TRBJ2-7, with 8 bases aligning to TRBD2. V shed 4 bases, J shed 2 bases, and the junction held 11 bases outside the gene matches. Looked up from germline, CDR1 is SGHNT and CDR2 is YYREEE (reference sequence). CDR3 length equals 16 residues. CDR3 sequence: CASSPDGGARTYEQYF. The CDR3 DNA follows: TGTGCCAGCAGCCCCGACGGGGGGGCGAGGACCTACGAGCAGTACTTC.

This clone was detected only a few times. V usage is TRBV28 and J usage is TRBJ2-1; 13 nucleotides align to TRBD2. Losses at the gene ends were 3 bases for V and 7 bases for J; bases not matched to a gene: 6. Germline V gene data show CDR1 as MDHEN and CDR2 as SYDVKM. The CDR3 runs to 16 residues. The CDR3 DNA sequence: TGTGCCAGCAGTTTGAGGGGGACTAGCGGGATAAATGAGCAGTTCTTC. It codes for CASSLRGTSGINEQFF. Combining the CDR3 with reference TRBV28 and TRBJ2-1 gives the whole variable domain DVKVTQSSRYLVKRTGEKVFLECVQDMDHENMFWYRQDPGLGLRLIYFSYDVKMKEKGDIPEGYSVSREKKERFSLILESASTNQTSMYLCASSLRGTSGINEQFFGPGTRLTVL.

V usage is TRBV4-2 and J usage is TRBJ2-1; 9 nucleotides line up with TRBD2. V was pared by 4 bases and J by 8 bases, with 9 bases of the junction left unmatched. Germline CDR1 is LGHNA and CDR2 is YNFKEQ. CDR3 length: 15 amino acids. This chain's CDR3 is CASSPGLARGDEQFF. DNA of the CDR3: TGTGCCAGCAGCCCTGGACTAGCGCGCGGGGATGAGCAGTTCTTC.